The 13 T cell receptor beta chains listed next were all sequenced from one sample in a study of cytomegalovirus exposure and HLA in healthy donors. Vbeta (60) and Jbeta (13) primers were used in the PCR. Only in-frame clones appear in the TCRdb table, and some are missing; sequencing was by immunoSEQ multiplex PCR. The table has roughly 170,000 clones, 70% to 90% seen once. Sample: PBMCs. Every receptor here comes from a girl aged 5-17 years in good health and CMV-seropositive.

The chain links TRBV5-8 to TRBJ1-4, with D tentatively TRBD1 (6 bases). The CDR3 runs to 14 residues. Deletions cut 3 bases from V and 10 bases from J, with 16 bases between. Per germline, CDR1 SGHTS and CDR2 YDEGEE. The CDR3 region is CASSSSGGPGKLFF. The DNA of the CDR3 is TGTGCCAGCAGCTCGAGCGGGGGGCCGGGAAAACTGTTTTTT.

This sequence joins TRBV7-3 and TRBJ2-2; TRBD2 agrees at 8 bases. V lost 0 bases to trimming and J lost 7 bases; unmatched junction nucleotides: 1. Germline CDR1 reads SGHTA; CDR2 reads FQGTGA. This CDR3 comprises 14 residues. The CDR3 sequence: CASSLTGTSGELFF. The CDR3 coding sequence is TGTGCCAGCAGCTTAACGGGGACTAGCGGGGAGCTGTTTTTT.

The chain recombines TRBV18 with TRBJ1-6; the match to TRBD1 covers 9 bases. CDR3 size: 15 residues. V was pared by 1 base and J by 10 bases, with 5 bases of the junction left unmatched. The germline CDR1 and CDR2 sequences are KGHSH and LQKENI. CDR3 coding DNA: TGTGCCAGCTCACCACTGGACAGGGGAGTATCACCCCTCCACTTT. Translating it yields CASSPLDRGVSPLHF.

The genes are TRBV6-5 and TRBJ2-1; D may be TRBD1 (5 bases). This CDR3 is 13 amino acids long. Germline lookup yields CDR1 MNHEY and CDR2 SVGAGI. Trimming left V 5 bases short and J 8 bases short, with 13 bases between. CDR3 nucleotide sequence: TGTGCCAGCAGTGTTCAGGGTAAGGATGAGCAGTTCTTC. This sequence encodes CASSVQGKDEQFF.

This rearrangement joins TRBV7-9 to TRBJ1-2; D is ambiguous. CDR3 length: 11 residues. Germline assignment: CDR1 SEHNR and CDR2 FQNEAQ (reference sequence). Trimming took off 8 bases at V and 8 bases at J, with 12 bases between the two ends. The CDR3 bases are TGTGCCAGCGCGGGCCCTCGGGGCTACACCTTC. As protein: CASAGPRGYTF. Based on the CDR3 plus reference TRBV7-9 and TRBJ1-2, the full variable domain is DTGVSQNPRHKITKRGQNVTFRCDPISEHNRLYWYRQTLGQGPEFLTYFQNEAQLEKSRLLSDRFSAERPKGSFSTLEIQRTEQGDSAMYLCASAGPRGYTFGSGTRLTVV.

This clone was picked up one time. Additional DNA sequences in this sample encode the identical CDR3. V is TRBV9 and J is TRBJ2-1; 7 bases map to TRBD2. Trimming took 2 bases from V and 4 from J; bases not matched to a gene: 3. The CDR3 is 14 residues long. CDR1 is SGDLS and CDR2 is YYNGEE in the germline V gene. DNA of the CDR3: TGTGCCAGCAGCGTGGGGGGGGGTTACAATGAGCAGTTCTTC. It encodes CASSVGGGYNEQFF.

This clone has a handful of counts. The rearrangement uses TRBV5-8 and TRBJ1-2, with no clear D. The V gene's germline CDR1 is SGHTS and CDR2 YDEGEE. The CDR3 contains 16 residues. With 0 bases removed from V and 0 bases from J, the gap between germline ends came to 12 bases. The CDR3 DNA sequence: TGTGCCAGCAGCTTGGTATCGGGGAGGGCTAACTATGGCTACACCTTC. Translated: CASSLVSGRANYGYTF.

The chain carries TRBV9 and TRBJ1-1; D unresolved. Trimming stripped 0 bases from V and 0 bases from J, with 6 bases between. The CDR3 totals 14 residues. Germline V lookup: CDR1 SGDLS, CDR2 YYNGEE. Written as DNA, the CDR3 is TGTGCCAGCAGCGTAGGAGGGATGAACACTGAAGCTTTCTTT. Protein sequence: CASSVGGMNTEAFF.

The V gene is TRBV9, the J gene TRBJ1-1, with D maybe TRBD1 (5 bases). CDR1 is SGDLS, CDR2 YYNGEE, per germline. CDR3 length: 14 residues. V was shortened by 3 bases and J by 5 bases, with 14 bases between the two germline ends. As DNA, the CDR3 is TGTGCCAGCAGCGCGGGGGGGGTGGCGACTGAAGCTTTCTTT. The encoded protein is CASSAGGVATEAFF. Based on the CDR3 plus reference TRBV9 and TRBJ1-1, the full variable domain is DSGVTQTPKHLITATGQRVTLRCSPRSGDLSVYWYQQSLDQGLQFLIQYYNGEERAKGNILERFSAQQFPDLHSELNLSSLELGDSALYFCASSAGGVATEAFFGQGTRLTVV.

The V and J genes are TRBV9 and TRBJ1-1; no definite D call. Germline CDR1 SGDLS, CDR2 YYNGEE. CDR3 length: 14 residues. The V end lost 3 bases, the J end lost 1 base, and 10 bases lay between the germline ends. CDR3 sequence (DNA): TGTGCCAGCAGCGGGTGGGAGGGGAACACTGAAGCTTTCTTT. This encodes CASSGWEGNTEAFF. Full variable domain (rest looked up from reference TRBV9 and TRBJ1-1): DSGVTQTPKHLITATGQRVTLRCSPRSGDLSVYWYQQSLDQGLQFLIQYYNGEERAKGNILERFSAQQFPDLHSELNLSSLELGDSALYFCASSGWEGNTEAFFGQGTRLTVV.

DNA of the CDR3: TGCGCCAGCAGCGGTACAGGGGTTAACTATGGCTACACCTTC. As protein: CASSGTGVNYGYTF. V usage is TRBV5-1 and J usage is TRBJ1-2; TRBD1 agrees at 7 bases. Germline CDR1 reads SGHRS; CDR2 reads YFSETQ. The CDR3 has 14 residues. V dropped 4 bases and J dropped 1; count of bases not matched to a gene: 4.

V usage is TRBV4-1 and J usage is TRBJ1-2, with TRBD1 matching 8 bases. With 4 bases clipped from V and 4 bases from J, the junction kept 8 bases outside the gene matches. The CDR3 loop spans 15 amino acids. Germline V gives CDR1 MGHRA, CDR2 YSYEKL. The CDR3 DNA follows: TGCGCCAGCAGCCCCGGACAGGGTAACGGCTATGGCTACACCTTC. Translated: CASSPGQGNGYGYTF.

With regard to this clone: At one end the junction does not follow the germline gene, possibly because of a read error. This chain links TRBV18 with TRBJ2-5; D call uncertain. The germline CDR1 and CDR2 sequences are KGHSH and LQKENI. The CDR3 covers 12 residues. CDR3 amino acids: CASSPPSGSSHF. The CDR3, as DNA: TGTGCCAGCTCACCACCGTCAGGAAGCAGTCACTTC.